A single sample gave rise to the 29 T cell receptor beta chains below, sequenced in a study of blood T cell repertoires in COVID-19. The data were produced by immunoSEQ multiplex PCR, yet TCRdb's version contains in-frame clones alone and is incomplete. Of 150,000 to 200,000 clones in the sample, 90% were seen once. The material sequenced was peripheral blood. These TCRs come from a man aged 60 to 75 with active or convalescent COVID-19.

The V and J genes are TRBV3-1 (or the pseudogene TRBV3-2) and TRBJ2-3; 7 bases are shared with TRBD2. There are 16 residues in the CDR3. Germline V gene sequence: CDR1 LGHDT, CDR2 YNNKEL (reference sequence). Trimming took 2 bases from V and 0 from J; bases not matched to a gene: 5. CDR3 protein: CASSQRRTRSTDTQYF. The CDR3 bases are TGTGCCAGCAGCCAACGAAGGACTAGAAGCACAGATACGCAGTATTTT.

The gene calls are TRBV3-1 (or the pseudogene TRBV3-2) and TRBJ1-4; the match to TRBD1 covers 8 bases. The V gene end was trimmed by 8 bases and the J gene end by 5 bases; junction bases not matched to a gene: 7. Germline CDR1 LGHDT, CDR2 YNNKEL (reference sequence). This CDR3 contains 14 residues. CDR3 sequence reads: CASGWTGPNEKLFF. The CDR3 DNA sequence: TGTGCCAGCGGATGGACAGGGCCAAATGAAAAACTGTTTTTT.

J is TRBJ2-2 and V is TRBV5-1, with D perhaps matching TRBD2 (5 bases). Looked up from germline, CDR1 is SGHRS and CDR2 is YFSETQ. Trimming removed 3 bases from V and 4 bases from J, with 10 bases in between. This CDR3 has 14 residues. In DNA, the CDR3 is TGCGCCAGCAGCTCCCCGGGGTCCACCGGGGAGCTGTTTTTT. This codes for CASSSPGSTGELFF.

The J gene is TRBJ1-1, the V gene TRBV5-1; weak D call: TRBD1 (5 bases). Per the germline V gene, CDR1 is SGHRS and CDR2 is YFSETQ. V lost 5 bases, J lost 4 bases, and 9 bases lay in between. CDR3 length: 12 residues. CDR3 in amino acids: CASRSGGTEAFF. CDR3 in DNA: TGCGCCAGCAGGTCGGGGGGCACTGAAGCTTTCTTT.

J is TRBJ1-4 and V is TRBV10-3; 10 bases are a match to TRBD1. Trimming at V came to 7 bases and at J to 6 bases, leaving 5 bases not matched to a gene. CDR3 size: 14 residues. CDR1 is ENHRY, CDR2 SYGVKD, per germline. This CDR3 reads CAIKGGTGDEKLFF. The DNA for the CDR3 is TGTGCCATCAAAGGGGGGACAGGGGATGAAAAACTGTTTTTT.

This clone has just a few counts. This chain joins TRBV9 and TRBJ1-2, with 9 nucleotides matching TRBD1. V gave up 0 bases and J gave up 7 bases; unmatched junction bases: 4. Looked up from germline, CDR1 is SGDLS and CDR2 is YYNGEE. This CDR3 is built from 14 residues. DNA for the CDR3: TGTGCCAGCAGCGTAGGAGACAGGGGGGTTGGCTACACCTTC. It codes for CASSVGDRGVGYTF.

The rearrangement links TRBV4-1 to TRBJ2-3, with TRBD1 matching over 7 bases. Looked up from germline, CDR1 is MGHRA and CDR2 is YSYEKL. The CDR3 totals 15 residues. V was pared by 4 bases and J by 2 bases, with 6 bases of the junction left unmatched. This CDR3 is CASSPQTGITDTQYF. In nucleotides, the CDR3 is TGCGCCAGCAGCCCACAGACAGGGATCACAGATACGCAGTATTTT.

The rearrangement uses TRBV6-2 or TRBV6-3 and TRBJ2-5, with 16 bases aligning to TRBD2. This CDR3 is built from 17 residues. Germline assignment: CDR1 MNHEY and CDR2 SVGEGT. V trimming: 2 bases; J trimming: 4 bases; junction bases outside the gene matches: 4. DNA for the CDR3: TGTGCCAGCAGTTACCCGGGACTAGCGGGAGGGGTAGAGACCCAGTACTTC. Residues: CASSYPGLAGGVETQYF.

The chain links TRBV3-1 (or the pseudogene TRBV3-2) to TRBJ1-1; 7 positions agree with TRBD1. V shed 1 base, J shed 5 bases, and the junction held 4 bases outside the gene matches. CDR3 length: 14 amino acids. Germline CDR1 LGHDT, CDR2 YNNKEL (reference sequence). The CDR3 spells CASSQVPGQTEAFF. As DNA, the CDR3 is TGTGCCAGCAGCCAAGTCCCGGGACAGACTGAAGCTTTCTTT.

This clone turned up a few times. The J gene is TRBJ1-1, the V gene TRBV2; no firm D call. CDR1 is SNHLY and CDR2 is FYNNEI in the germline V gene. The V gene lost 0 bases and the J gene lost 4 bases, with 15 bases spanning the gap. The CDR3 spans 16 residues. The CDR3 DNA is TGTGCCAGCAGTGAAGCGGCGCAGCGAATGTTCACTGAAGCTTTCTTT. It codes for CASSEAAQRMFTEAFF.

The sample holds a few counts of this clone. The chain joins TRBV5-1 to TRBJ1-2; 9 bases fit TRBD1. Germline CDR1 and CDR2: SGHRS and YFSETQ. With V trimmed by 0 bases and J by 2 bases, 2 bases remained unmatched. CDR3 length: 15 amino acids. The CDR3 DNA sequence: TGCGCCAGCAGCTTGGTAGGGACAGGGAACTATGGCTACACCTTC. Protein sequence: CASSLVGTGNYGYTF.

The chain combines TRBV6-5 with TRBJ2-1; TRBD1 is a possible D gene (5 bases). With 6 bases removed from V and 4 bases from J, the gap between germline ends came to 13 bases. The germline V gene encodes CDR1 MNHEY and CDR2 SVGAGI. This CDR3 is 14 amino acids long. Here the CDR3 DNA reads TGTGCCAGCAGAAGGGCGACAGATTACAATGAGCAGTTCTTC. Amino acids: CASRRATDYNEQFF.

In DNA, the CDR3 is TGTGCCAGCAGCTCGGGTGTAGGCCAGTATTTT. Translating gives CASSSGVGQYF. The gene calls are TRBV11-2 and TRBJ2-3; no clear D. The CDR3 sequence is 11 residues long. Deletions cut 4 bases from V and 12 bases from J, with 11 bases between. Germline CDR1 SGHAT, CDR2 FQNNGV. Full variable domain (missing parts from reference TRBV11-2 and TRBJ2-3): EAGVAQSPRYKIIEKRQSVAFWCNPISGHATLYWYQQILGQGPKLLIQFQNNGVVDDSQLPKDRFSAERLKGVDSTLKIQPAKLEDSAVYLCASSSGVGQYFGPGTRLTVL.

The gene calls are TRBV2 and TRBJ1-4; perhaps TRBD1 as D (5 bases). Germline V CDR1 and CDR2: SNHLY, FYNNEI. The CDR3 contains 14 residues. With 8 bases removed from V and 0 bases from J, the gap between germline ends came to 10 bases. The CDR3 DNA sequence: TGTGCCAGCGCGAGGACACCAACTAATGAAAAACTGTTTTTT. It translates to CASARTPTNEKLFF.

This chain links TRBV6-5 with TRBJ1-4; tentatively, D is TRBD1 (6 bases). V lost 5 bases and J lost 6, with 13 bases in between. Germline V lookup: CDR1 MNHEY, CDR2 SVGAGI. CDR3 length: 14 residues. DNA of the CDR3: TGTGCCAGCAGTCCTCAGGGGCTGGATGAAAAACTGTTTTTT. It specifies CASSPQGLDEKLFF.

The genes are TRBV18 and TRBJ2-5, with 7 bases lining up with TRBD1. The germline gives CDR1 KGHSH, CDR2 LQKENI. CDR3 length equals 14 residues. V lost 3 bases, J lost 3 bases, and 4 bases stayed unmatched. In DNA form, the CDR3 reads TGTGCCAGCTCACCGGGGACAGTCAAAGAGACCCAGTACTTC. Translating gives CASSPGTVKETQYF.

The chain employs TRBV10-3 and TRBJ1-3; 11 bases agree with TRBD1. Trimming cost V 5 bases and J 2 bases; bases outside gene matches: 2. The CDR3 sequence is 15 residues long. The germline gives CDR1 ENHRY, CDR2 SYGVKD. CDR3 sequence: CAISSGQGAGNTIYF. The CDR3 nucleotides are TGTGCCATCAGTTCGGGACAGGGGGCTGGAAACACCATATATTTT.

Written as DNA, the CDR3 is TGTGCCAGCAGCGTTAGGCAGGGGGAAGCTTTCTTT. Translated: CASSVRQGEAFF. V and J are TRBV7-6 and TRBJ1-1, with D maybe TRBD1 (6 bases). Germline V gene data show CDR1 as SGHVS and CDR2 as FNYEAQ. The CDR3 is 12 amino acids. The V gene lost 5 bases and the J gene lost 8 bases, with 12 bases spanning the gap.

The chain has TRBV5-1 and TRBJ1-1, with D possibly matching TRBD1 (5 bases). From germline, CDR1 is SGHRS and CDR2 YFSETQ. V was clipped by 0 bases and J by 0 bases, with 6 bases between them. The CDR3 totals 14 residues. The CDR3 sequence is CASSLDRMNTEAFF. DNA of the CDR3: TGCGCCAGCAGCTTGGACAGGATGAACACTGAAGCTTTCTTT.

The chain uses TRBV19 and TRBJ1-2, with 12 bases aligning to TRBD1. The V gene's germline CDR1 is LNHDA and CDR2 SQIVND (reference sequence). The CDR3 length is 18 residues. The V and J ends lost 4 bases and 5 bases, in that order; junction bases with no gene match: 14. The CDR3 DNA reads TGTGCCAGTAGTAGAGAGCCGGGACAGGGGGCAGGGGGATATGGCTACACCTTC. Amino acids: CASSREPGQGAGGYGYTF.

CDR3 region: CASSREDRISSPLHF. The CDR3 coding sequence is TGTGCCAGCAGCAGGGAGGACAGGATCAGTTCACCCCTCCACTTT. The chain uses TRBV7-9 and TRBJ1-6; 7 nucleotides match TRBD1. The ends lost 5 bases at V and 9 bases at J; junction bases unmatched: 10. Germline V CDR1 and CDR2: SEHNR, FQNEAQ (reference sequence). This CDR3 is built from 15 residues.

The chain joins TRBV6-5 to TRBJ2-7, with 7 bases lining up with TRBD2. Per the germline V gene, CDR1 is MNHEY and CDR2 is SVGAGI. This CDR3 is built from 13 residues. The J segment lost 2 bases and the V segment lost 7 bases, leaving 5 bases of the junction unmatched. The CDR3 here is CASKRDSPYEQYF. The CDR3 DNA sequence: TGTGCCAGCAAGCGGGACTCACCCTACGAGCAGTACTTC.

The chain is built from TRBV2 and TRBJ1-5, with D possibly matching TRBD1 (5 bases). The CDR3 is made up of 13 amino acids. Germline CDR1 and CDR2: SNHLY and FYNNEI. V was trimmed by 6 bases and J by 5 bases, leaving 11 bases between them. CDR3: CASRRDRYQPQHF. CDR3 bases: TGTGCCAGCAGGCGGGACCGATATCAGCCCCAGCATTTT. Full variable domain (outside the CDR3, taken from reference TRBV2 and TRBJ1-5): EPEVTQTPSHQVTQMGQEVILRCVPISNHLYFYWYRQILGQKVEFLVSFYNNEISEKSEIFDDQFSVERPDGSNFTLKIRSTKLEDSAMYFCASRRDRYQPQHFGDGTRLSIL.

The CDR3, as DNA: TGTGCCAGCAGTGCGGAGGGGGCGTTTGGCTACACCTTC. Translated, it gives CASSAEGAFGYTF. The chain carries TRBV2 and TRBJ1-2; 7 nucleotides match TRBD1. Germline CDR1 and CDR2: SNHLY and FYNNEI. This CDR3 comprises 13 residues. The V and J ends lost 4 bases and 7 bases, in that order; junction bases with no gene match: 6.

The chain is built from TRBV10-3 and TRBJ1-1; no firm D call. V lost 6 bases and J lost 3, with 14 bases in between. Germline loops: CDR1 ENHRY, CDR2 SYGVKD. This CDR3 region has 14 residues. The CDR3 is CAIRKEVVDTEAFF. The CDR3 region has the DNA TGTGCCATCAGGAAGGAGGTGGTCGACACTGAAGCTTTCTTT.

This chain uses TRBV5-6 with TRBJ2-7; TRBD2 is a possible D gene (5 bases). Between the trimmed V and J ends, which lost 5 bases and 2 bases, there was a span of 17 bases. This CDR3 has 15 amino acids. From germline, CDR1 is SGHDT and CDR2 YYEEEE. CDR3 amino acids: CASSFMTNVAYEQYF. The CDR3 coding sequence is TGTGCCAGCAGTTTCATGACTAACGTTGCCTACGAGCAGTACTTC.

The V call is TRBV30, the J call TRBJ2-3; TRBD2 matches at 10 bases. From germline, CDR1 is GTSNPN and CDR2 SVGIG (reference sequence). The CDR3 runs 15 residues. The junction had 14 bases not matched to a gene; V was cut back by 3 bases and J by 11 bases. The CDR3 DNA follows: TGTGCCTGGAGGACCGGACTAGCGGCGCCCCGAGGGCAGTATTTT. It yields the protein CAWRTGLAAPRGQYF. Using reference TRBV30 and TRBJ2-3 for the parts outside the CDR3, the full variable domain is SQTIHQWPATLVQPVGSPLSLECTVEGTSNPNLYWYRQAAGRGLQLLFYSVGIGQISSEVPQNLSASRPQDRQFILSSKKLLLSDSGFYLCAWRTGLAAPRGQYFGPGTRLTVL.

This clone was seen only once. The chain combines TRBV4-1 with TRBJ2-2; 10 bases are shared with TRBD1. The trim removed 3 bases at V and 2 bases at J, leaving 9 bases unmatched. Germline loops: CDR1 MGHRA, CDR2 YSYEKL. CDR3 length: 18 residues. CDR3 bases: TGCGCCAGCAGCCAGGGACAGGGGATTCCTATAAACACCGGGGAGCTGTTTTTT. Protein sequence: CASSQGQGIPINTGELFF.

The rearrangement uses TRBV10-2 and TRBJ2-5, with D possibly being TRBD1 (6 bases). The V end was cut by 4 bases, the J end by 4 bases, with 10 bases between. CDR1 is WSHSY and CDR2 is SAAADI in the germline V gene. The CDR3 runs to 13 residues. Here the CDR3 reads CASSAQGTETQYF. The CDR3 nucleotides are TGCGCCAGCAGTGCTCAGGGGACAGAGACCCAGTACTTC.